The clone carrying this T cell receptor (beta chain) was counted only a few times. The V gene lost 3 bases and the J gene lost 0 bases, with 12 bases spanning the gap. The CDR3 contains 16 residues. Germline CDR1 is SGHTA and CDR2 is FQGNSA. Authors' data handling: By means of reference gene primer amplification, nucleated cell counts were estimated. Clones were sequenced by immunoSEQ multiplex PCR, and TCRdb holds only the in-frame ones, with some missing. That table supplies the V and J calls and clone size; D and trimming were determined from the DNA. The sample has around 50,000 clones, roughly 85% seen once; the top ten hold less than 5.5%. This sample is drawn from a study of blood T cell repertoires in COVID-19. Across the study: Sources were T cells, B-cell-depleted T cells, or PBMCs; the material itself was cDNA or gDNA.

Sequences were obtained from peripheral blood. The genes are TRBV7-2 and TRBJ1-5; D might be TRBD1 (6 bases). The TCR was taken from a human donor in a cohort sampled during active COVID-19. The CDR3 protein is CASSLDSSASNQPQHF. The CDR3 region has the DNA TGTGCCAGCAGCTTGGACAGTTCTGCTAGCAATCAGCCCCAGCATTTT.